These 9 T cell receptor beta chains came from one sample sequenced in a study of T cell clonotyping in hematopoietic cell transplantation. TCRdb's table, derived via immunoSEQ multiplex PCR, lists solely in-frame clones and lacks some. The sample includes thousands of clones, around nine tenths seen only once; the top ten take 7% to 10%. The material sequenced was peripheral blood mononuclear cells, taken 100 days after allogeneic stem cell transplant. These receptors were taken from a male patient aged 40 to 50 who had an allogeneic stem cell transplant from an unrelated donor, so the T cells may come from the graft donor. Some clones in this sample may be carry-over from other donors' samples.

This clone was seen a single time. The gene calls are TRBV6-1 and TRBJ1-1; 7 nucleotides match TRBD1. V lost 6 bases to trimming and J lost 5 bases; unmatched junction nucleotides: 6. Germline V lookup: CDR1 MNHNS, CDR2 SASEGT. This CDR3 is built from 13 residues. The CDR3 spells CASRATGETEAFF. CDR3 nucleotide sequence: TGTGCCAGCAGAGCAACAGGGGAAACTGAAGCTTTCTTT.

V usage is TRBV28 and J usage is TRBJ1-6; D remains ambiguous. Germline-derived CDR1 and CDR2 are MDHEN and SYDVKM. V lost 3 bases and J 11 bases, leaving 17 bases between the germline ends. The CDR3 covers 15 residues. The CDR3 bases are TGTGCCAGCAGTTTGGGAGGGCGCCGGTCTGCACCCCTCCACTTT. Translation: CASSLGGRRSAPLHF.

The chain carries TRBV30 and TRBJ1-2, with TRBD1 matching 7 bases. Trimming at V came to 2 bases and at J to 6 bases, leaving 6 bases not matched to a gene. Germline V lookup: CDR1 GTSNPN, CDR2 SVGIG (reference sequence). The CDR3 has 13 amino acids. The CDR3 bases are TGTGCCTGGAGTTTAGACAGGGTAGATGGCTACACCTTC. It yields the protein CAWSLDRVDGYTF. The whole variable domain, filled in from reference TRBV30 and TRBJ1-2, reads SQTIHQWPATLVQPVGSPLSLECTVEGTSNPNLYWYRQAAGRGLQLLFYSVGIGQISSEVPQNLSASRPQDRQFILSSKKLLLSDSGFYLCAWSLDRVDGYTFGSGTRLTVV.

CDR3 sequence (DNA): TGTGCCAGCAGCTCCTTCACGACCTCGACAGGGGGTGGCTACACCTTC. As protein: CASSSFTTSTGGGYTF. The rearrangement joins TRBV7-2 to TRBJ1-2; TRBD1 matches 9 bases. Germline V CDR1 and CDR2: SGHTA, FQGNSA. Losses at the gene ends were 4 bases for V and 7 bases for J; bases not matched to a gene: 13. This CDR3 contains 16 residues.

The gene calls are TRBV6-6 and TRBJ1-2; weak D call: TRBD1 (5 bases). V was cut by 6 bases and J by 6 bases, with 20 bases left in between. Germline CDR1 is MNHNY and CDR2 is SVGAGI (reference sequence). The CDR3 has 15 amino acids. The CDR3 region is CASSPRRGEENGYTF. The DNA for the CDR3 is TGTGCCAGCAGCCCTAGGAGAGGGGAGGAAAATGGCTACACCTTC.

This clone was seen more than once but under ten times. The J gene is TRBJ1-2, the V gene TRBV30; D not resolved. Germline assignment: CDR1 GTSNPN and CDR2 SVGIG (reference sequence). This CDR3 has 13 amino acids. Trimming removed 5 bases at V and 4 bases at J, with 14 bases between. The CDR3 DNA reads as TGTGCCTGGTGTCTCGGCAGTTCCTATGGCTACACCTTC. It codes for CAWCLGSSYGYTF.

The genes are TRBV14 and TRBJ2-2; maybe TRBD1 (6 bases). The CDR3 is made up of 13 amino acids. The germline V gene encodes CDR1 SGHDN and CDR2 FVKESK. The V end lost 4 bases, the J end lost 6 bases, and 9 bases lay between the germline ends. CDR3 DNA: TGTGCCAGCAGCCCACAGGGTTCCGGGGAGCTGTTTTTT. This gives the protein CASSPQGSGELFF. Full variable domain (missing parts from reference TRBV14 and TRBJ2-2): EAGVTQFPSHSVIEKGQTVTLRCDPISGHDNLYWYRRVMGKEIKFLLHFVKESKQDESGMPNNRFLAERTGGTYSTLKVQPAELEDSGVYFCASSPQGSGELFFGEGSRLTVL.

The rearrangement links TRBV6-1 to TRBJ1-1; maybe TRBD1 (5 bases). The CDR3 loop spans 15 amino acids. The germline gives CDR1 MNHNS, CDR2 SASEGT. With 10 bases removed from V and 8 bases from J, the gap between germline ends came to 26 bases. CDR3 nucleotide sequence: TGTGCCATTTCCGTTGGGGCACGGGAAGCTTCGGAAGCTTTCTTT. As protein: CAISVGAREASEAFF.

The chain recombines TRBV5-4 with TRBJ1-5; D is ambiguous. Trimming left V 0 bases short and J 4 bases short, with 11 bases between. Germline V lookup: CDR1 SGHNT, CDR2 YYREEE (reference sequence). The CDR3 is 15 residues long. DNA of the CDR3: TGTGCCAGCAGCTTGGATGCATCCGGAAATCAGCCCCAGCATTTT. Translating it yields CASSLDASGNQPQHF.